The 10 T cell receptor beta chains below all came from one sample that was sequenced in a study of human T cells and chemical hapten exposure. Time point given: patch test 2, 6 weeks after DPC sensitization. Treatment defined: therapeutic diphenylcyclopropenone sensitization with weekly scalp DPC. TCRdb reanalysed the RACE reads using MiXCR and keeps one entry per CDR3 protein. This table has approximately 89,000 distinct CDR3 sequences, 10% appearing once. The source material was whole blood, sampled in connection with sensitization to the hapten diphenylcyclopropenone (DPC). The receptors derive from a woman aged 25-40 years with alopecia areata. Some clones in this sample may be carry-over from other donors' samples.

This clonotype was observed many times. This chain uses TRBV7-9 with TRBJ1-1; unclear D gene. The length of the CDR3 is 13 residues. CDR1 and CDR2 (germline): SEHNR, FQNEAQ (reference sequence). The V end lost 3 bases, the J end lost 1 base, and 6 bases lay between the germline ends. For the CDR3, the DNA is TGTGCCAGCAGCTTGGCGGGGAACACTGAAGCTTTCTTT. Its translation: CASSLAGNTEAFF.

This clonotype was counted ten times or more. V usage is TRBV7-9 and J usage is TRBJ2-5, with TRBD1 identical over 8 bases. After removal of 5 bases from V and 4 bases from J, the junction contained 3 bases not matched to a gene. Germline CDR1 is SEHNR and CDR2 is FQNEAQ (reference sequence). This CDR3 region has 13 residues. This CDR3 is CASSRGQGETQYF. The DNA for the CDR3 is TGTGCCAGCAGCCGCGGACAGGGAGAGACCCAGTACTTC.

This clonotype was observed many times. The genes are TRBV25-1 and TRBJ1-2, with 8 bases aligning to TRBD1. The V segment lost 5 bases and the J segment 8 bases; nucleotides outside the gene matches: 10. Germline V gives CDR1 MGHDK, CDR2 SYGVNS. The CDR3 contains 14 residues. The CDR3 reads CASSPLDRAGGYTF. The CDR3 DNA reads TGTGCCAGCAGTCCCCTGGACAGGGCAGGGGGCTACACCTTC.

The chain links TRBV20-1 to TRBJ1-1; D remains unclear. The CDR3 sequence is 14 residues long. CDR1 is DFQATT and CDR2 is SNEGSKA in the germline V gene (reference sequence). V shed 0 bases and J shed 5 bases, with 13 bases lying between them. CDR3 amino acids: CSARDFRGSTEAFF. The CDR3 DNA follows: TGCAGTGCTAGAGATTTCAGAGGGAGTACTGAAGCTTTCTTT.

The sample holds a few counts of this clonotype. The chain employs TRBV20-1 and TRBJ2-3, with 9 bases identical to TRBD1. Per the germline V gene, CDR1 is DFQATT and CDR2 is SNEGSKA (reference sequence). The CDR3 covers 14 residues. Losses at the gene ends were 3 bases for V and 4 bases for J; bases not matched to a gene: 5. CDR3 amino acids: CSASPTGGADTQYF. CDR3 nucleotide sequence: TGCAGTGCTAGTCCAACAGGGGGCGCAGATACGCAGTATTTT.

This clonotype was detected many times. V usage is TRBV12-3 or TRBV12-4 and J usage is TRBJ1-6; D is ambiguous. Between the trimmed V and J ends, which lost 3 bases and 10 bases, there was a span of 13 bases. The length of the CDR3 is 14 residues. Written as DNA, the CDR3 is TGTGCCAGCAGTTTCCAAGGGCAAGGGTCACCCCTCCACTTT. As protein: CASSFQGQGSPLHF.

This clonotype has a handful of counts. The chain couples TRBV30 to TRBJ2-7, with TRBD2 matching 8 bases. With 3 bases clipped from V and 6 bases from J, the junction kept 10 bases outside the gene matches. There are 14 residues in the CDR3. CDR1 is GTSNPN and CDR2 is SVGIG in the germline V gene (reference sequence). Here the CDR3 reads CAWSPETSVGEQYF. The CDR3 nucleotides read TGTGCCTGGAGCCCGGAGACTAGCGTGGGCGAGCAGTACTTC.

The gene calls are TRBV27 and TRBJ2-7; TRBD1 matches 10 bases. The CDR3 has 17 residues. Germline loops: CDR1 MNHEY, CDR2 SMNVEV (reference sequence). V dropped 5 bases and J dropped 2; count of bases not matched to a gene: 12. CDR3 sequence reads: CASSHERGQGLPYEQYF. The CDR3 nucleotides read TGTGCCAGCAGTCACGAGCGGGGACAGGGGTTGCCCTACGAGCAGTACTTC.

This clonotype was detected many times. The CDR3, as DNA: TGTGCCAGCGGCCCAGGGGTGAACTACGAGCAGTACTTC. It translates to CASGPGVNYEQYF. This sequence joins TRBV9 and TRBJ2-7; tentative D call: TRBD1 (6 bases). Germline V gene lookup returns CDR1 SGDLS and CDR2 YYNGEE. Trimming shortened V by 7 bases and J by 3 bases, and 14 bases separated the two germline ends. This CDR3 region has 13 residues. The entire variable domain, with the rest obtained from reference TRBV9 and TRBJ2-7, is as follows: DSGVTQTPKHLITATGQRVTLRCSPRSGDLSVYWYQQSLDQGLQFLIQYYNGEERAKGNILERFSAQQFPDLHSELNLSSLELGDSALYFCASGPGVNYEQYFGPGTRLTVT.

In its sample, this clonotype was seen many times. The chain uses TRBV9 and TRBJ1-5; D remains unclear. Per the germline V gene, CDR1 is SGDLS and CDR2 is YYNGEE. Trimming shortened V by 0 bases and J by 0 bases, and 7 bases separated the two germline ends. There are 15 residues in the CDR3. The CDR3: CASSVGEYSNQPQHF. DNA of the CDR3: TGTGCCAGCAGCGTAGGGGAATATAGCAATCAGCCCCAGCATTTT.